A single sample gave rise to the 28 T cell receptor beta chains below, sequenced in a study of T cells after yellow fever vaccination. TCRdb ran MiXCR on the 5' RACE reads and lists one entry per CDR3 protein. The data show around 160,000 distinct CDR3 sequences, 6% to 7.5% seen once. This material consisted of CD4+ T cells sorted from PBMCs, taken 5 days after the first yellow fever vaccination. Receptors originate from a man in his late teens or twenties who received the YFV17D yellow fever vaccine.

There are many counts of this clonotype. This CDR3 reads CASSQVRVGTGYSPLHF. CDR3 in DNA: TGTGCCAGCAGCCAGGTACGGGTTGGGACAGGCTATTCACCCCTCCACTTT. This chain joins TRBV4-2 and TRBJ1-6; 8 bases align to TRBD1. J gave up 8 bases and V 3 bases, and 12 bases lay outside the gene matches. Germline V gene sequence: CDR1 LGHNA, CDR2 YNFKEQ. CDR3 length equals 17 residues.

The rearrangement joins TRBV9 to TRBJ2-3, with TRBD2 matching 7 bases. The CDR3 contains 16 residues. The V and J ends lost 0 bases and 2 bases, in that order; junction bases with no gene match: 6. CDR1 is SGDLS and CDR2 is YYNGEE in the germline V gene. CDR3 loop: CASSVGNGGTTDTQYF. The CDR3, as DNA: TGTGCCAGCAGCGTAGGAAACGGGGGGACCACAGATACGCAGTATTTT.

This clonotype was counted many times. Germline and junction disagree at one end, which may indicate a read error. The chain links TRBV2 to TRBJ1-2; 7 bases are shared with TRBD1. Germline loops: CDR1 SNHLY, CDR2 FYNNEI. This CDR3 has 12 residues. The DNA of the CDR3 is TGTGCCAGCAGGCTCCCGGGACAGCTACTATCCTTC. This encodes CASRLPGQLLSF.

The chain links TRBV20-1 to TRBJ2-1; TRBD2 aligns across 8 bases. CDR3 length equals 14 residues. Germline V lookup: CDR1 DFQATT, CDR2 SNEGSKA (reference sequence). V lost 3 bases to trimming and J lost 4 bases; unmatched junction nucleotides: 5. The CDR3 is CSASGGGLYNEQFF. DNA of the CDR3: TGCAGTGCTAGCGGGGGGGGACTTTACAATGAGCAGTTCTTC.

This clonotype has a count of ten or more. The chain has TRBV29-1 and TRBJ1-4; 8 nucleotides align to TRBD1. The CDR3 contains 12 residues. V gave up 7 bases and J gave up 5 bases; unmatched junction bases: 3. Germline CDR1 and CDR2: SQVTM and ANQGSEA. The CDR3 DNA reads TGCAGCGCGCGGACAGGGAATGAAAAACTGTTTTTT. It is translated as CSARTGNEKLFF.

This clonotype turned up a few times. The J gene is TRBJ1-1, the V gene TRBV5-1; 8 bases are shared with TRBD1. The CDR3 covers 16 residues. J lost 0 bases, V lost 7 bases, and 11 bases had no gene match. Germline CDR1 SGHRS, CDR2 YFSETQ. CDR3 sequence (DNA): TGCGCCAGCGCTCGTGGGGGACAGGAGCTGAACACTGAAGCTTTCTTT. As protein: CASARGGQELNTEAFF.

This clonotype was seen at least ten times. V gene TRBV12-3 or TRBV12-4 combines with J gene TRBJ1-1, with TRBD1 matching 7 bases. V lost 5 bases and J lost 3; bases outside the gene matches: 6. The CDR3 length is 14 residues. The CDR3 coding sequence is TGTGCCAGCAGTCTGCAGGGGGGGTACACTGAAGCTTTCTTT. As protein: CASSLQGGYTEAFF.

This clonotype has a count of ten or more. The rearrangement joins TRBV2 to TRBJ2-1, with 8 bases aligning to TRBD2. The CDR3 runs 13 residues. The J segment lost 9 bases and the V segment lost 7 bases, leaving 8 bases of the junction unmatched. Germline assignment: CDR1 SNHLY and CDR2 FYNNEI. The CDR3 DNA is TGTGCCAGCAAGCGGGGGACTGACAGTGAGCAGTTCTTC. This gives the protein CASKRGTDSEQFF.

This clonotype was recorded many times. V is TRBV6-6 and J is TRBJ2-5; D gene unclear. With 8 bases removed from V and 5 bases from J, the gap between germline ends came to 6 bases. Germline V gene lookup returns CDR1 MNHNY and CDR2 SVGAGI (reference sequence). The CDR3 has 10 residues. CDR3 DNA sequence: TGTGCCAGCGCCCGGGAGACCCAGTACTTC. Encoded protein: CASARETQYF.

This clonotype showed up many times. The chain uses TRBV4-3 and TRBJ2-4, with a weak D call TRBD2 (5 bases). The CDR3 has 18 residues. Germline loops: CDR1 LGHNA, CDR2 YSLEER. With 4 bases removed from V and 0 bases from J, the gap between germline ends came to 19 bases. CDR3 in DNA: TGCGCCAGCAGCCCTTACGCCCGTGGTGCGGGAGCCAAAAACATTCAGTACTTC. It is translated as CASSPYARGAGAKNIQYF.

In this sample, this clonotype turned up many times. The chain links TRBV6-1 to TRBJ2-7; D is unclear. This CDR3 comprises 13 residues. Germline CDR1 and CDR2: MNHNS and SASEGT. V was pared by 0 bases and J by 7 bases, with 10 bases between. The CDR3 DNA reads TGTGCCAGCAGTGAAGCGCTTCAGTGGGAGCAGTACGTC. It specifies CASSEALQWEQYV.

This clonotype was recorded a few times. The V call is TRBV5-1, the J call TRBJ2-4, with TRBD2 matching over 8 bases. J lost 4 bases, V lost 4 bases, and 10 bases had no gene match. The CDR3 is 16 residues long. Germline CDR1 SGHRS, CDR2 YFSETQ. The CDR3 loop reads CASSDERGHSKNIQYF. DNA for the CDR3: TGCGCCAGCAGCGACGAGCGGGGGCATTCGAAAAACATTCAGTACTTC. Full variable domain (rest looked up from reference TRBV5-1 and TRBJ2-4): KAGVTQTPRYLIKTRGQQVTLSCSPISGHRSVSWYQQTPGQGLQFLFEYFSETQRNKGNFPGRFSGRQFSNSRSEMNVSTLELGDSALYLCASSDERGHSKNIQYFGAGTRLSVL.

The rearrangement links TRBV11-2 to TRBJ2-6; weak D call: TRBD1 (6 bases). The CDR3 consists of 17 residues. Between the trimmed V and J ends, which lost 2 bases and 0 bases, there was a span of 11 bases. Germline V gene data show CDR1 as SGHAT and CDR2 as FQNNGV. CDR3 protein: CASSLRDTNSGANVLTF. In DNA, the CDR3 is TGTGCCAGCAGCTTAAGGGACACCAACTCTGGGGCCAACGTCCTGACTTTC.

At least ten counts were recorded for this clonotype. V gene TRBV5-1 combines with J gene TRBJ2-1; weak D call: TRBD1 (6 bases). The germline V gene encodes CDR1 SGHRS and CDR2 YFSETQ. This CDR3 contains 16 residues. Trimming stripped 5 bases from V and 0 bases from J, with 15 bases between. This CDR3 is CASRLLADSSYNEQFF. In DNA form, the CDR3 reads TGCGCCAGCAGATTACTCGCGGACAGCTCCTACAATGAGCAGTTCTTC.

This clonotype was recorded many times. The chain couples TRBV4-1 to TRBJ1-3, with D perhaps TRBD1 (5 bases). V lost 4 bases and J lost 0, with 19 bases in between. Germline loops: CDR1 MGHRA, CDR2 YSYEKL. There are 18 residues in the CDR3. The CDR3 here is CASSPRVLRLTSGNTIYF. CDR3 coding DNA: TGCGCCAGCAGCCCCAGGGTCCTCCGCTTAACCTCTGGAAACACCATATATTTT.

This clonotype was observed many times. The chain is built from TRBV12-3 or TRBV12-4 and TRBJ2-1; no clear D gene. The CDR3 length is 21 residues. Trimming stripped 3 bases from V and 2 bases from J, with 29 bases between. The chain's CDR3 is CASSLSPKLGLGSTPYNEQFF. CDR3 in DNA: TGTGCCAGCAGTTTGTCTCCAAAGCTGGGTTTGGGATCAACTCCCTACAATGAGCAGTTCTTC.

This clonotype occurred many times. The rearrangement uses TRBV6-5 and TRBJ2-2; D may match TRBD1 or TRBD2 (6 bases each). This CDR3 has 16 amino acids. V lost 6 bases and J 6 bases, leaving 20 bases between the germline ends. Germline values: CDR1 MNHEY, CDR2 SVGAGI. This CDR3 reads CASRRKGGNLAGELFF. The CDR3 DNA sequence: TGTGCCAGCAGACGAAAGGGGGGAAACCTCGCCGGGGAGCTGTTTTTT.

This clonotype was observed at least ten times. The V call is TRBV5-1, the J call TRBJ2-7, with D tentatively TRBD2 (7 bases). V gave up 6 bases and J gave up 2 bases, with 15 bases separating them. From germline, CDR1 is SGHRS and CDR2 YFSETQ. The CDR3 loop spans 14 amino acids. The CDR3: CASKRDTITYEQYF. The CDR3 region has the DNA TGCGCCAGCAAGCGGGACACCATTACCTACGAGCAGTACTTC. Full variable domain (missing parts from reference TRBV5-1 and TRBJ2-7): KAGVTQTPRYLIKTRGQQVTLSCSPISGHRSVSWYQQTPGQGLQFLFEYFSETQRNKGNFPGRFSGRQFSNSRSEMNVSTLELGDSALYLCASKRDTITYEQYFGPGTRLTVT.

The rearrangement uses TRBV7-6 and TRBJ2-1, with TRBD2 matching over 9 bases. The CDR3 loop spans 15 amino acids. Germline values: CDR1 SGHVS, CDR2 FNYEAQ. J lost 9 bases, V lost 8 bases, and 14 bases had no gene match. CDR3 DNA: TGTGCCAGCGCCGCCTGGGGCGGGGGGGATACTGAGCAGTTCTTC. Encoded protein: CASAAWGGGDTEQFF.

The sample holds one count of this clonotype. A single base separates this from a much larger clone, so it may be a read error. This likely comes from a read error, as the CDR3 has no conserved phenylalanine or tryptophan at its end. V and J are TRBV9 and TRBJ2-3, with 7 bases that match TRBD2. J was trimmed by 1 base and V by 4 bases; bases with no gene match: 9. The length of the CDR3 is 16 residues. The germline V gene encodes CDR1 SGDLS and CDR2 YYNGEE. The CDR3 nucleotides are TGTGCCAGCAGCCCCCCGGGGGGATTTGGCACAGATACGCAGTATTCT. This translates into CASSPPGGFGTDTQYS.

The rearrangement uses TRBV28 and TRBJ2-3; maybe TRBD2 (6 bases). The CDR3 runs 14 residues. Germline loops: CDR1 MDHEN, CDR2 SYDVKM. Trimming left V 8 bases short and J 0 bases short, with 12 bases between. In DNA form, the CDR3 reads TGTGCCAGCCATCCTGGGGGGAGCACAGATACGCAGTATTTT. Its protein product is CASHPGGSTDTQYF. Based on the CDR3 plus reference TRBV28 and TRBJ2-3, the full variable domain is DVKVTQSSRYLVKRTGEKVFLECVQDMDHENMFWYRQDPGLGLRLIYFSYDVKMKEKGDIPEGYSVSREKKERFSLILESASTNQTSMYLCASHPGGSTDTQYFGPGTRLTVL.

This clonotype was seen repeatedly, ten times or more. CDR3 amino acids: CASSGPGADTQYF. As DNA, the CDR3 is TGTGCCAGCAGTGGCCCCGGCGCAGATACGCAGTATTTT. The chain combines TRBV6-4 with TRBJ2-3; D gene uncertain. The V and J ends lost 4 bases and 4 bases respectively, with 9 bases between them. The CDR3 runs to 13 residues. Germline V CDR1 and CDR2: MRHNA, SNTAGT.

This clonotype showed up just a few times. The chain employs TRBV18 and TRBJ2-1, with D tentatively TRBD1 or TRBD2 (6 bases each). The length of the CDR3 is 16 residues. V shed 4 bases and J shed 4 bases, with 17 bases lying between them. CDR1 is KGHSH and CDR2 is LQKENI in the germline V gene. This CDR3 is CASSLSSGAQYNEQFF. The CDR3, as DNA: TGTGCCAGCTCACTGAGTTCGGGGGCGCAGTACAATGAGCAGTTCTTC.

This clonotype was counted between two and nine times. This chain uses TRBV12-3 or TRBV12-4 with TRBJ1-2; D unresolved. The CDR3 loop spans 13 amino acids. V was cut by 3 bases and J by 8 bases, with 13 bases left in between. The CDR3 is CASSFGQVEGYTF. The CDR3 region has the DNA TGTGCCAGCAGTTTTGGCCAGGTCGAAGGCTACACCTTC.

This clonotype occurred many times. Written as DNA, the CDR3 is TGTGCCAGCAGCCAAGTGGGCGCTGAAGCTTTCTTT. Residues: CASSQVGAEAFF. The chain has TRBV4-2 and TRBJ1-1, with no clear D. V was clipped by 1 base and J by 6 bases, with 6 bases between them. In germline, CDR1 is LGHNA, CDR2 YNFKEQ. The CDR3 contains 12 residues.

The table lists this clonotype with many counts. The V and J genes are TRBV12-3 or TRBV12-4 and TRBJ2-2; 11 bases are a match to TRBD2. This CDR3 region has 16 residues. V was pared by 8 bases and J by 4 bases, with 9 bases of the junction left unmatched. The CDR3, as DNA: TGTGCCAGCCGACTAGCGGGGACATCCCTCACCGGGGAGCTGTTTTTT. Its protein is CASRLAGTSLTGELFF.

This chain links TRBV20-1 with TRBJ1-1; D ambiguous. Germline loops: CDR1 DFQATT, CDR2 SNEGSKA (reference sequence). The CDR3 is 15 residues long. V lost 1 base, J lost 5 bases, and 17 bases lay in between. The chain's CDR3 is CSARGGGRSFTEAFF. CDR3 bases: TGCAGTGCTAGAGGAGGCGGCAGGTCATTTACTGAAGCTTTCTTT.

In its sample, this clonotype was seen many times. The chain recombines TRBV29-1 with TRBJ2-3; the D gene is possibly TRBD2 (5 bases). The CDR3 runs 13 residues. Germline CDR1 reads SQVTM; CDR2 reads ANQGSEA. V lost 4 bases and J 4 bases, leaving 12 bases between the germline ends. The CDR3 sequence: CSVGTSRADTQYF. The DNA for the CDR3 is TGCAGCGTTGGGACCTCGCGGGCAGATACGCAGTATTTT.